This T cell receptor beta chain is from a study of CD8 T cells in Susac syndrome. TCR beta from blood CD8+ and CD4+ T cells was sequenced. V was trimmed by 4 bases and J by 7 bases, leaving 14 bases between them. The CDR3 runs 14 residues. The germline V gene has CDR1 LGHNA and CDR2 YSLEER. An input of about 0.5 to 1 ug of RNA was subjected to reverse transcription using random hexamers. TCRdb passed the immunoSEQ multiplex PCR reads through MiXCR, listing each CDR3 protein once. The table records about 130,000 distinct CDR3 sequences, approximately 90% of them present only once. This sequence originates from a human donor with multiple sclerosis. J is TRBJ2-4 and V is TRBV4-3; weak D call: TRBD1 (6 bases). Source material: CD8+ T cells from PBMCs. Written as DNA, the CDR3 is TGCGCCAGCAGCCGCCTCACAGGGATGAACATTCAGTACTTC. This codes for CASSRLTGMNIQYF.